The TCR beta chain described here comes from a study of shared clonotypes between healthy human individuals. Study details: A few men and a couple of women, aged 18 to 49, were donors. Notes on the study in general: Despite large depth, sorted-subset datasets appeared incompletely sequenced. What naive subsets generally showed was a larger estimated richness than memory subsets showed.

Clones were read by immunoSEQ multiplex PCR, and TCRdb kept only the in-frame ones, dropping some. This sample yields under 650,000 clones, of which 90% to 97% are seen a single time; under 0.06% belongs to the top ten. The authors divided CD4+ cells into CD45RA+ naive and CD45RA-negative memory subsets. As for this clone: Its antigen is not known.

Germline V CDR1 and CDR2: LNHDA, SQIVND (reference sequence). Trimming cost V 3 bases and J 2 bases; bases outside gene matches: 1. This CDR3 spans 15 amino acids. This chain uses TRBV19 with TRBJ2-3; 11 bases match TRBD2. Sequencing used naive CD4+ T cells sorted from blood. Described subset: CD45RA+ positively selected. This clonotype was obtained from a woman aged 30 to 39 in good health. The CDR3 DNA reads as TGTGCCAGTAGTATGACTAGCGGGGTCACAGATACGCAGTATTTT. Amino acid sequence: CASSMTSGVTDTQYF.